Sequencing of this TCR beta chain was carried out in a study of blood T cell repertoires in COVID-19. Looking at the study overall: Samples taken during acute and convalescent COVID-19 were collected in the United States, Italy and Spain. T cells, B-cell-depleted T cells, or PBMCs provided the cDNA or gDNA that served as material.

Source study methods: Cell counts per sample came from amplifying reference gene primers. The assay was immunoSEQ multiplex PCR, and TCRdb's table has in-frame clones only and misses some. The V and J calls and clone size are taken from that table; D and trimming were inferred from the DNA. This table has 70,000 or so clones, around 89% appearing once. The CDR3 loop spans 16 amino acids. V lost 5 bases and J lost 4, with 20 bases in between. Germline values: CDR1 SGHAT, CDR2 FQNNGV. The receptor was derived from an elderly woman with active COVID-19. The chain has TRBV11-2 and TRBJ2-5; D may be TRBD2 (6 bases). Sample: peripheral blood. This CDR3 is CASSLSTSNTPETQYF. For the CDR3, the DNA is TGTGCCAGCAGCCTTTCGACTAGTAATACACCAGAGACCCAGTACTTC.